This TCR beta chain was observed in a study of cytomegalovirus exposure and HLA in healthy donors. Overall study findings and caveats: Follow-up analysis seemed to connect common viral pathogens with several of the most significant clusters identified. In a later analysis, at a false discovery rate of 0.05, approximately 16,000 TCR beta sequences matched HLA alleles. In a later analysis, HLA-associated TCR beta chains were more clonally expanded than equally common others. Highly shared sequence variants in one cluster were likely a sequencing artifact.

PCR used 60 Vbeta primers and 13 Jbeta primers. Method: immunoSEQ multiplex PCR; TCRdb's copy keeps in-frame clones and lacks some. The data show about 270,000 clones, around 86% seen once. Notes on this clone: The antigen is not known. Other nucleotide sequences in the sample specify the same CDR3.

Losses at the gene ends were 3 bases for V and 3 bases for J; bases not matched to a gene: 3. Germline loops: CDR1 KGHSH, CDR2 LQKENI. The CDR3 runs to 14 residues. The sequence was obtained from a man aged 40-50 years in good health and CMV-seropositive. The rearrangement uses TRBV18 and TRBJ2-7; 9 bases align to TRBD1. Sequencing was carried out using PBMCs. The CDR3 loop reads CASSPGQGNYEQYF. DNA for the CDR3: TGTGCCAGCTCACCCGGACAGGGGAACTACGAGCAGTACTTC.